This T cell receptor (beta chain) was observed in a study of a mutant IDH1 vaccine in newly diagnosed glioma. Time point described: week 23, last vaccination. Vaccination used 300 ug of mutant IDH1 20-mer peptide per dose, with topical imiquimod. Profiling relied on immunoSEQ multiplex PCR, and the TCRdb table lists in-frame clones only, not all of them. The repertoire consists of approximately 70,000 clones, with approximately 84% occurring once and the leading ten covering roughly 15%. The CDR3 is 14 amino acids. CDR1 is SGHDT, CDR2 YYEEEE, per germline. V lost 0 bases, J lost 7 bases, and 12 bases lay in between. This clone was seen a single time. Its antigen is not known.

The chain combines TRBV5-6 with TRBJ2-3; D ambiguous. The source of this sequence is a man aged 18 to 30 with glioma. Source: PBMCs, taken from a glioma patient whose treatment included an IDH1 peptide vaccine. The CDR3 reads CASSLEASRHTQYF. CDR3 in DNA: TGTGCCAGCAGCTTGGAGGCATCCCGACATACGCAGTATTTT. The full variable domain, with the rest looked up from reference TRBV5-6 and TRBJ2-3, is DAGVTQSPTHLIKTRGQQVTLRCSPKSGHDTVSWYQQALGQGPQFIFQYYEEEERQRGNFPDRFSGHQFPNYSSELNVNALLLGDSALYLCASSLEASRHTQYFGPGTRLTVL.